The 2 T cell receptor beta chains below were found in one sample sequenced in a study of control samples from healthy donors and cancer patients. Sequencing used immunoSEQ multiplex PCR; TCRdb keeps in-frame clones, though not all of them. The data show 170,000 or so clones, with just under 95% seen just once and more than 1.4% held by the top ten. The sample was blood. These receptors came from a young man in good health.

The chain combines TRBV30 with TRBJ1-1; D may be TRBD1 (6 bases). This CDR3 comprises 12 residues. Trimming pared 6 bases from V and 5 bases from J, leaving 13 bases between. Germline V CDR1 and CDR2: GTSNPN, SVGIG (reference sequence). The CDR3 coding sequence is TGTGCCTGCAGGGGCTTACGGACTGAAGCTTTCTTT. Translated, it gives CACRGLRTEAFF.

This clone was detected a few times. This chain joins TRBV30 and TRBJ2-3, with D perhaps assigned TRBD1 or TRBD2 (5 bases each). This CDR3 is 12 amino acids long. The V and J ends lost 5 bases and 3 bases respectively, with 9 bases between them. Germline V lookup: CDR1 GTSNPN, CDR2 SVGIG (reference sequence). The CDR3 is CAWGGLTDTQYF. The CDR3 DNA follows: TGTGCCTGGGGGGGTTTGACAGATACGCAGTATTTT.